The 13 T cell receptor beta chains listed next were all sequenced from one sample in a study of T cells in Graves' hyperthyroidism and ophthalmopathy. The source material, RNA transcripts, was used to amplify TCR beta CDR3 regions. During a first-round RT-PCR of the TCR CDR3, the HTBI primer set was used. TCRdb fed the multiplex PCR reads into MiXCR, producing one record per CDR3 protein. The table has 300,000 to 400,000 distinct CDR3 sequences, approximately 15% seen once. Sequencing was done on a sample of blood. The receptor set was obtained from a woman aged 25 to 45 with Graves' hyperthyroidism.

This clonotype has at least ten counts. The gene calls are TRBV28 and TRBJ2-1; D not certain. This CDR3 contains 14 residues. Trimming removed 5 bases from V and 8 bases from J, with 16 bases in between. CDR1 is MDHEN, CDR2 SYDVKM, per germline. CDR3 loop: CASSPRFYRDEQFF. CDR3 nucleotide sequence: TGTGCCAGCAGTCCCCGATTTTACCGCGATGAGCAGTTCTTC.

Ten or more counts support this clonotype. The J gene is TRBJ1-1, the V gene TRBV28; D may be TRBD1 (6 bases). V was pared by 7 bases and J by 11 bases, with 11 bases between. CDR3 length: 10 amino acids. The germline gives CDR1 MDHEN, CDR2 SYDVKM. CDR3 coding DNA: TGTGCCAGCAAACAGGGTAAGGCTTTCTTT. This encodes CASKQGKAFF.

This clonotype was seen many times. This chain connects TRBV6-2 or TRBV6-3 to TRBJ2-5, with D unresolved. The CDR3 length is 13 residues. CDR1 is MNHEY and CDR2 is SVGEGT in the germline V gene. The V end lost 4 bases, the J end lost 5 bases, and 11 bases lay between the germline ends. CDR3 protein: CASSSHPAETQYF. For the CDR3, the DNA is TGTGCCAGCAGTTCCCATCCGGCGGAGACCCAGTACTTC.

The gene calls are TRBV28 and TRBJ2-4; TRBD1 agrees at 10 bases. The CDR3 runs 18 residues. Per the germline V gene, CDR1 is MDHEN and CDR2 is SYDVKM. V shed 4 bases, J shed 2 bases, and the junction held 11 bases outside the gene matches. This CDR3 reads CASSSPPGQGPSKNIQYF. DNA for the CDR3: TGTGCCAGCAGTTCCCCCCCGGGACAGGGGCCATCCAAAAACATTCAGTACTTC.

This rearrangement joins TRBV7-9 to TRBJ2-1, with a weak D call TRBD1 (5 bases). Germline V gives CDR1 SEHNR, CDR2 FQNEAQ (reference sequence). Trimming took off 2 bases at V and 10 bases at J, with 15 bases between the two ends. The CDR3 runs to 14 residues. In DNA form, the CDR3 reads TGTGCCAGCAGCTTAAGCTTTGGGGCCGAGGAGCAGTTCTTC. As protein: CASSLSFGAEEQFF.

This clonotype was recorded a few times. The missing conserved phenylalanine or tryptophan at the end of this CDR3 makes a read error likely. Here the CDR3 DNA reads TGCAGCGTTGAGGAGTTTGACGAGCAGTACCTC. Encoded protein: CSVEEFDEQYL. The chain employs TRBV29-1 and TRBJ2-7; no clear D gene. The CDR3 totals 11 residues. Deletions cut 3 bases from V and 5 bases from J, with 8 bases between. Per germline, CDR1 SQVTM and CDR2 ANQGSEA.

This clonotype has just a few counts. This rearrangement joins TRBV30 to TRBJ2-3; D might be TRBD1 or TRBD2, each matching 5 bases. The ends were cut back, 1 base at V and 5 bases at J, with 16 bases in the middle. This CDR3 comprises 15 residues. Germline V CDR1 and CDR2: GTSNPN, SVGIG (reference sequence). The CDR3 sequence: CAWSAGPPTRDTQYF. CDR3 sequence (DNA): TGTGCCTGGAGTGCGGGGCCGCCGACCAGAGATACGCAGTATTTT. Using reference TRBV30 and TRBJ2-3 for the parts outside the CDR3, the full variable domain is SQTIHQWPATLVQPVGSPLSLECTVEGTSNPNLYWYRQAAGRGLQLLFYSVGIGQISSEVPQNLSASRPQDRQFILSSKKLLLSDSGFYLCAWSAGPPTRDTQYFGPGTRLTVL.

This clonotype turned up a few times. The J gene is TRBJ2-1, the V gene TRBV20-1; D possibly corresponds to TRBD2 (6 bases). The ends were cut back, 6 bases at V and 1 base at J, with 22 bases in the middle. CDR1 is DFQATT, CDR2 SNEGSKA, per germline (reference sequence). The CDR3 has 17 amino acids. The DNA of the CDR3 is TGCAGTGCCCGGGGGTCGAGGGGTGTAGGGTCCTACAATGAGCAGTTCTTC. It yields the protein CSARGSRGVGSYNEQFF.

Turning to this clonotype: A clone one base away is much larger, so this may be a read error. The rearrangement joins TRBV5-1 to TRBJ2-1, with a weak D call TRBD2 (7 bases). This CDR3 has 16 amino acids. The germline V gene encodes CDR1 SGHRS and CDR2 YFSETQ. The V and J ends lost 5 bases and 7 bases respectively, with 22 bases between them. As DNA, the CDR3 is TGCGCCAGCAGGGGTAACGGGGGGCGCTTAGGGAATGAGCAGTTCTTC. Its translation: CASRGNGGRLGNEQFF.

This clonotype was counted many times. The V and J genes are TRBV20-1 and TRBJ2-7; TRBD2 matches 7 bases. This CDR3 contains 13 residues. Germline-derived CDR1 and CDR2 are DFQATT and SNEGSKA (reference sequence). V shed 7 bases and J 3 bases; nucleotides not matched to a gene: 9. CDR3 DNA: TGCAGTGTCGAGCGCCTAGCGGTCTACGAGCAGTACTTC. This gives the protein CSVERLAVYEQYF.

This clonotype was found a few times. The chain is built from TRBV10-2 and TRBJ2-1; D is uncertain. This CDR3 has 15 amino acids. The V gene's germline CDR1 is WSHSY and CDR2 SAAADI. The V end lost 3 bases, the J end lost 0 bases, and 9 bases lay between the germline ends. For the CDR3, the DNA is TGCGCCAGCAGTGATCAGCTTGGCTCCTACAATGAGCAGTTCTTC. It specifies CASSDQLGSYNEQFF.

This clonotype has at least ten counts. The chain uses TRBV28 and TRBJ1-3; D ambiguous. The CDR3 totals 14 residues. Trimming took off 10 bases at V and 2 bases at J, with 15 bases between the two ends. CDR1 and CDR2 (germline): MDHEN, SYDVKM. CDR3 sequence reads: CATYGRATGNTIYF. CDR3 DNA: TGTGCCACCTACGGGAGGGCAACTGGAAACACCATATATTTT.

This clonotype was observed a few times. The chain has TRBV11-1 and TRBJ2-7; D not resolved. Germline V gene data show CDR1 as SGHAT and CDR2 as FQDESV (reference sequence). This CDR3 spans 13 amino acids. V was trimmed by 6 bases and J by 3 bases, leaving 12 bases between them. CDR3 residues: CASRSAEVYEQYF. The CDR3 coding sequence is TGTGCCAGCAGGTCGGCAGAGGTCTACGAGCAGTACTTC.